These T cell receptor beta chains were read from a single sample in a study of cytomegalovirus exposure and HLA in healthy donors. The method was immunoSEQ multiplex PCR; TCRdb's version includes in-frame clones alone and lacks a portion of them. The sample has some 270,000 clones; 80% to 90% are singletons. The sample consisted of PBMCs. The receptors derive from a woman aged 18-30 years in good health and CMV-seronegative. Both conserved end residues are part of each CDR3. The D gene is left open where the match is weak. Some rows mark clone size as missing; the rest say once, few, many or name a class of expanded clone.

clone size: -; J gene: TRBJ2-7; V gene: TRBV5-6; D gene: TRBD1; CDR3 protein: CASSWGTGAYEQYF; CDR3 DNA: TGTGCCAGCAGCTGGGGGACAGGGGCCTACGAGCAGTACTTC
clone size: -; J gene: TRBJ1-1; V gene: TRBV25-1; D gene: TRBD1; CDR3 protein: CASSESFWRGRNTEAFF; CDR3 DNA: TGTGCCAGCAGTGAATCATTTTGGAGGGGGCGGAACACTGAAGCTTTCTTT
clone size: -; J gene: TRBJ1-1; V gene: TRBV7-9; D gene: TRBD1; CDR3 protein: CASSPSTGRAFF; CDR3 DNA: TGTGCCAGCAGCCCATCGACAGGGAGGGCTTTCTTT
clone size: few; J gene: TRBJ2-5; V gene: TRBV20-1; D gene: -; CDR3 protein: CSVQLETQYF; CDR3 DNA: TGCAGTGTCCAGTTGGAGACCCAGTACTTC
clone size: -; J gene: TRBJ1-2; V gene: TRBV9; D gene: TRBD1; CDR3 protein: CASSVVAGGESYGYTF; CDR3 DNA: TGTGCCAGCAGCGTAGTGGCAGGGGGCGAATCTTATGGCTACACCTTC
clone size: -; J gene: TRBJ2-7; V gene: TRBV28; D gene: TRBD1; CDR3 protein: CASGIPGQSYEQYF; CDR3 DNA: TGTGCCAGCGGTATCCCGGGACAGTCCTACGAGCAGTACTTC
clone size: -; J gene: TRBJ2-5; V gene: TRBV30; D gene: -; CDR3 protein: CAWSVLPGSTYQETQYF; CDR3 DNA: TGTGCCTGGAGTGTACTCCCAGGGTCGACGTACCAAGAGACCCAGTACTTC
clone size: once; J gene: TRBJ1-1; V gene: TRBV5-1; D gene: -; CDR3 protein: CASSLRQHQQAFF; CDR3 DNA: TGCGCCAGCAGTCTTCGACAACACCAACAAGCTTTCTTT
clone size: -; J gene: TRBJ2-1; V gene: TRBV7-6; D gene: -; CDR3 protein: CASSGYLGDEQFF; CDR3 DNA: TGTGCCAGCAGCGGATATCTGGGCGATGAGCAGTTCTTC
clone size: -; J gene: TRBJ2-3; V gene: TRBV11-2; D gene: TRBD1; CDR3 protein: CASSLTGEETDTQYF; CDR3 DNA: TGTGCCAGCAGCTTGACAGGGGAAGAGACAGATACGCAGTATTTT
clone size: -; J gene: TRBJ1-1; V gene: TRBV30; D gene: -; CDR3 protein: CAWTPAGRDTEAFF; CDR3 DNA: TGTGCCTGGACCCCGGCAGGGAGGGACACTGAAGCTTTCTTT
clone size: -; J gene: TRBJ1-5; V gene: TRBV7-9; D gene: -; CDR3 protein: CASSLGSRATDRQPQHF; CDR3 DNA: TGTGCCAGCAGCTTAGGATCCAGGGCCACGGATCGTCAGCCCCAGCATTTT
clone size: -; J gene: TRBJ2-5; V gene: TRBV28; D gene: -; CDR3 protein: CASSPTGTSKTQYF; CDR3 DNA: TGTGCCAGCAGTCCGACAGGGACTTCCAAGACCCAGTACTTC
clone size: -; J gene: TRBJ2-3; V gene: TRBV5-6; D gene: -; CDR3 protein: CASSLVLGGTDTQYF; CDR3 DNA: TGTGCCAGCAGCTTGGTCCTCGGGGGCACAGATACGCAGTATTTT
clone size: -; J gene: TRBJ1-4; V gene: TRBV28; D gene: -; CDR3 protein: CASSLFQGLTNEKLFF; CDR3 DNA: TGTGCCAGCAGTTTATTTCAGGGGCTGACTAATGAAAAACTGTTTTTT